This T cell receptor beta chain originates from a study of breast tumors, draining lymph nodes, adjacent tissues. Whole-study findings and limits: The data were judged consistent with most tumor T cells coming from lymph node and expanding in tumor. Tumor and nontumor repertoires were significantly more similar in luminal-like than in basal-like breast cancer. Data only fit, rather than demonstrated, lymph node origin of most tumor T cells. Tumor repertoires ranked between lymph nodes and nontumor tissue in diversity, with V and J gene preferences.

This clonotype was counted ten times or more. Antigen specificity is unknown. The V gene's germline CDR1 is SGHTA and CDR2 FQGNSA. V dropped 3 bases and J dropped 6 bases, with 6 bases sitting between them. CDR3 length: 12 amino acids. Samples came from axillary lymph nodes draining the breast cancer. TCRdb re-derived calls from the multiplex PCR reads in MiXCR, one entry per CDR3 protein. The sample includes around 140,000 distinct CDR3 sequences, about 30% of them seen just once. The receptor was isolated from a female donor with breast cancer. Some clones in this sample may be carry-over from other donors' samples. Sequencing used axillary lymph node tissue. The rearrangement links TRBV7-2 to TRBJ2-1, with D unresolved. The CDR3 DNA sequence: TGTGCCAGCAGCTTTGTCAGCAATGAGCAGTTCTTC. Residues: CASSFVSNEQFF.